What follows are 27 T cell receptor beta chains derived from one specimen sequenced in a study of Ad26.COV2.S vaccination and SARS-CoV-2 variants. Clones were read by immunoSEQ multiplex PCR, and TCRdb kept only the in-frame ones, dropping some. The profile shows around 300,000 clones, less than 90% of them singletons. The treatment denotes: some 20 received Ad26.COV2.S at low or high dose, single or two shots; roughly five received placebo; per-sample allocation not given. Specimens were obtained on day 63 following the first vaccine or placebo injection. This material consisted of peripheral blood, taken in a trial of Ad26.COV2.S vaccine versus placebo. The origin of the receptors is a person aged 18-65 years who received the Ad26.COV2.S COVID-19 vaccine or a placebo.

DNA of the CDR3: TGTGCCAGTAGTACGGATTCGGCAGGGAGGGAGTTCTTC. It is translated as CASSTDSAGREFF. V gene TRBV19 combines with J gene TRBJ2-1, with TRBD2 matching 7 bases. This CDR3 spans 13 amino acids. CDR1 is LNHDA, CDR2 SQIVND, per germline (reference sequence). Unmatched junction bases numbered 11, after V lost 4 bases and J lost 14 bases.

The chain employs TRBV20-1 and TRBJ1-1; D is unresolved. CDR3 size: 11 residues. Between the trimmed V and J ends, which lost 6 bases and 3 bases, there was a span of 8 bases. CDR1 is DFQATT, CDR2 SNEGSKA, per germline (reference sequence). As DNA, the CDR3 is TGCAGTGCAATGACGGACACTGAAGCTTTCTTT. Translating it yields CSAMTDTEAFF.

Points on this clone: Other DNA sequences from this sample encode an identical CDR3 as well. This chain links TRBV7-9 with TRBJ2-2; D is tentatively TRBD1 or TRBD2 (5 bases each). With 4 bases removed from V and 5 bases from J, the gap between germline ends came to 11 bases. CDR1 SEHNR and CDR2 FQNEAQ come from the germline V gene (reference sequence). The CDR3 is 14 amino acids. The CDR3 bases are TGTGCCAGCAGCTCGGGGACGGGGACCGGGGAGCTGTTTTTT. Protein product: CASSSGTGTGELFF.

This clone has more than one count but fewer than ten. The chain couples TRBV9 to TRBJ2-2; 11 bases agree with TRBD1. With V trimmed by 3 bases and J by 2 bases, 6 bases remained unmatched. The CDR3 spans 17 residues. Germline CDR1 SGDLS, CDR2 YYNGEE. CDR3 in amino acids: CASSERDRGVNTGELFF. In DNA form, the CDR3 reads TGTGCCAGCAGCGAGCGGGACAGGGGGGTTAACACCGGGGAGCTGTTTTTT. Looking up the rest from reference TRBV9 and TRBJ2-2 gives the full variable domain: DSGVTQTPKHLITATGQRVTLRCSPRSGDLSVYWYQQSLDQGLQFLIQYYNGEERAKGNILERFSAQQFPDLHSELNLSSLELGDSALYFCASSERDRGVNTGELFFGEGSRLTVL.

This clone was counted once. The chain links TRBV11-3 to TRBJ2-3; the match to TRBD2 covers 16 bases. Germline V gene data show CDR1 as SGHNT and CDR2 as YENEEA. The CDR3 is made up of 16 amino acids. The V segment lost 5 bases and the J segment 6 bases; nucleotides outside the gene matches: 5. The CDR3 reads CASSTGTSGGVDTQYF. The CDR3 DNA sequence: TGTGCCAGCAGCACCGGGACTAGCGGGGGGGTGGATACGCAGTATTTT. The full variable domain, rest sourced from reference TRBV11-3 and TRBJ2-3, is EAGVVQSPRYKIIEKKQPVAFWCNPISGHNTLYWYLQNLGQGPELLIRYENEEAVDDSQLPKDRFSAERLKGVDSTLKIQPAELGDSAVYLCASSTGTSGGVDTQYFGPGTRLTVL.

The chain carries TRBV28 and TRBJ1-5; possible D gene TRBD1, 5 bases. V dropped 3 bases and J dropped 4 bases, with 16 bases sitting between them. The germline V gene encodes CDR1 MDHEN and CDR2 SYDVKM. This CDR3 contains 16 residues. CDR3 DNA sequence: TGTGCCAGCAGTTTTGGGGAAAGAGGGGTTAATCAGCCCCAGCATTTT. Protein sequence: CASSFGERGVNQPQHF.

The rearrangement joins TRBV6-6 to TRBJ1-1, with D maybe TRBD1 (6 bases). This CDR3 has 17 amino acids. Trimming took 5 bases from V and 7 from J, leaving 26 bases between them. CDR1 is MNHNY and CDR2 is SVGAGI in the germline V gene (reference sequence). Written as DNA, the CDR3 is TGTGCCAGCAGTCTGGGGTGGGACACCTACTTTTTACGTGAAGCTTTCTTT. Amino acids: CASSLGWDTYFLREAFF.

V and J are TRBV3-1 (or the pseudogene TRBV3-2) and TRBJ2-3, with 10 nucleotides matching TRBD2. Trimming removed 4 bases from V and 4 bases from J; junction bases left unmatched: 17. CDR3 length equals 19 residues. Germline V gives CDR1 LGHDT, CDR2 YNNKEL (reference sequence). The CDR3 DNA follows: TGTGCCAGCAGCCGAGTTAGCGGGGGGACCGTTATGACAGCAGATACGCAGTATTTT. It specifies CASSRVSGGTVMTADTQYF.

A few counts support this clone. The chain uses TRBV4-3 and TRBJ1-6, with 8 nucleotides matching TRBD1. The CDR3 is made up of 16 amino acids. CDR1 is LGHNA and CDR2 is YSLEER in the germline V gene. The ends lost 0 bases at V and 7 bases at J; junction bases unmatched: 5. In DNA, the CDR3 is TGCGCCAGCAGCCAAGATCGAACAGGGGGAAATTCACCCCTCCACTTT. This translates into CASSQDRTGGNSPLHF.

This clone was seen a few times. Different DNA sequences within this sample yield the same CDR3. J is TRBJ2-7 and V is TRBV4-1; no definite D call. The CDR3 runs 15 residues. Deletions cut 1 base from V and 0 bases from J, with 10 bases between. Germline CDR1 MGHRA, CDR2 YSYEKL. The CDR3 region has the DNA TGCGCCAGCAGCCAAGTGGTAGGGTCCTCCTACGAGCAGTACTTC. Amino acid sequence: CASSQVVGSSYEQYF.

V is TRBV6-4 and J is TRBJ2-1; 13 nucleotides line up with TRBD2. J was trimmed by 12 bases and V by 0 bases; bases with no gene match: 5. CDR3 size: 15 residues. From germline, CDR1 is MRHNA and CDR2 SNTAGT. This chain's CDR3 is CASSDSIGTSGTQFF. CDR3 DNA: TGTGCCAGCAGTGACTCGATCGGGACTAGCGGGACGCAGTTCTTC.

This clone was seen a few times. CDR3 residues: CASSTTEGGGFETQYF. CDR3 nucleotides: TGTGCCAGCAGCACTACAGAGGGTGGTGGTTTTGAGACCCAGTACTTC. The chain is built from TRBV7-9 and TRBJ2-5; tentative D call: TRBD2 (5 bases). CDR1 SEHNR and CDR2 FQNEAQ come from the germline V gene (reference sequence). Trimming left V 5 bases short and J 5 bases short, with 21 bases between. The CDR3 has 16 residues. The entire variable domain, with the rest obtained from reference TRBV7-9 and TRBJ2-5, is as follows: DTGVSQNPRHKITKRGQNVTFRCDPISEHNRLYWYRQTLGQGPEFLTYFQNEAQLEKSRLLSDRFSAERPKGSFSTLEIQRTEQGDSAMYLCASSTTEGGGFETQYFGPGTRLLVL.

The genes are TRBV27 and TRBJ1-1, with D perhaps TRBD1 (5 bases). V dropped 6 bases and J dropped 1 base, with 12 bases sitting between them. The CDR3 has 14 amino acids. Germline loops: CDR1 MNHEY, CDR2 SMNVEV (reference sequence). The CDR3 sequence is CASRKARENTEAFF. The CDR3 bases are TGTGCCAGCAGAAAAGCCAGGGAGAACACTGAAGCTTTCTTT.

The chain uses TRBV5-1 and TRBJ2-5; no reliable D call. The V gene lost 3 bases and the J gene lost 3 bases, with 15 bases spanning the gap. The V gene's germline CDR1 is SGHRS and CDR2 YFSETQ. This CDR3 has 15 residues. CDR3 sequence: CASSSLGPTEETQYF. The CDR3, as DNA: TGCGCCAGCAGCTCCCTCGGGCCCACTGAAGAGACCCAGTACTTC. The full variable domain, with the rest looked up from reference TRBV5-1 and TRBJ2-5, is KAGVTQTPRYLIKTRGQQVTLSCSPISGHRSVSWYQQTPGQGLQFLFEYFSETQRNKGNFPGRFSGRQFSNSRSEMNVSTLELGDSALYLCASSSLGPTEETQYFGPGTRLLVL.

This clone was recorded only once. One junction end does not reproduce the germline sequence, and a read error may be involved. The chain is built from TRBV7-7 and TRBJ1-1, with a weak D call TRBD1 (5 bases). Looked up from germline, CDR1 is SSHAT and CDR2 is FNYEAQ (reference sequence). There are 13 residues in the CDR3. The CDR3 coding sequence is TGTGCTAGCAGCCGAGACAGTAACACTGAAGCTTTCTTT. It is translated as CASSRDSNTEAFF.

This sequence joins TRBV7-2 and TRBJ1-5; D is ambiguous. V was pared by 1 base and J by 7 bases, with 11 bases between. This CDR3 spans 14 amino acids. Germline assignment: CDR1 SGHTA and CDR2 FQGNSA. The chain's CDR3 is CASSLGSVDQPQHF. DNA of the CDR3: TGTGCCAGCAGCTTAGGGTCGGTAGACCAGCCCCAGCATTTT.

J is TRBJ1-5 and V is TRBV30; D remains unclear. The CDR3 consists of 14 residues. V lost 1 base and J 7 bases, leaving 14 bases between the germline ends. From germline, CDR1 is GTSNPN and CDR2 SVGIG (reference sequence). This chain's CDR3 is CAWSAPPGKQPQHF. CDR3 sequence (DNA): TGTGCCTGGAGTGCCCCCCCTGGAAAACAGCCCCAGCATTTT.

The V call is TRBV5-1, the J call TRBJ2-3, with TRBD2 matching 14 bases. The CDR3 spans 20 residues. CDR1 is SGHRS and CDR2 is YFSETQ in the germline V gene. The V and J ends lost 4 bases and 6 bases, in that order; junction bases with no gene match: 19. CDR3 amino acids: CASSPPGTSGSLARRDTQYF. In DNA form, the CDR3 reads TGCGCCAGCAGCCCCCCCGGGACTAGCGGGAGCCTGGCCAGGAGGGATACGCAGTATTTT. Complete variable domain (other parts from reference TRBV5-1 and TRBJ2-3): KAGVTQTPRYLIKTRGQQVTLSCSPISGHRSVSWYQQTPGQGLQFLFEYFSETQRNKGNFPGRFSGRQFSNSRSEMNVSTLELGDSALYLCASSPPGTSGSLARRDTQYFGPGTRLTVL.

The chain employs TRBV6-2 or TRBV6-3 and TRBJ2-7, with a weak D call TRBD1 (6 bases). Between the trimmed V and J ends, which lost 6 bases and 2 bases, there was a span of 14 bases. The CDR3 length is 14 residues. CDR1 and CDR2 (germline): MNHEY, SVGEGT. CDR3 protein: CASSPQGPAYEQYF. CDR3 DNA: TGTGCCAGCAGCCCCCAGGGGCCCGCCTACGAGCAGTACTTC.

The V call is TRBV5-5, the J call TRBJ1-3; D gene uncertain. In germline, CDR1 is SGHKS, CDR2 YYEKEE (reference sequence). Trimming took 4 bases from V and 2 from J, leaving 10 bases between them. The length of the CDR3 is 14 residues. The CDR3 nucleotides read TGTGCCAGCAGCATCATCGGCCCTGGAAACACCATATATTTT. This translates into CASSIIGPGNTIYF.

The chain combines TRBV5-6 with TRBJ1-1; D is perhaps TRBD1 (6 bases). CDR3 length: 13 amino acids. Germline V gene data show CDR1 as SGHDT and CDR2 as YYEEEE. Trimming took 1 base from V and 11 from J, leaving 15 bases between them. The chain's CDR3 is CASSLRPDRFAFF. CDR3 DNA sequence: TGTGCCAGCAGCTTGAGGCCAGACAGGTTCGCTTTCTTT. The complete variable domain, with remaining parts taken from reference TRBV5-6 and TRBJ1-1, reads DAGVTQSPTHLIKTRGQQVTLRCSPKSGHDTVSWYQQALGQGPQFIFQYYEEEERQRGNFPDRFSGHQFPNYSSELNVNALLLGDSALYLCASSLRPDRFAFFGQGTRLTVV.

CDR3 DNA sequence: TGTGCCTGGAGTGTAACCAGAAGTTCTACTGGGGCCAACGTCCTGACTTTC. Translation: CAWSVTRSSTGANVLTF. V usage is TRBV30 and J usage is TRBJ2-6; D unclear. Germline CDR1 is GTSNPN and CDR2 is SVGIG (reference sequence). The germline V and J ends were trimmed by 0 bases and 2 bases, with 14 bases remaining between them. The CDR3 spans 17 residues.

The chain links TRBV3-1 (or the pseudogene TRBV3-2) to TRBJ1-2, with unresolved D. V was clipped by 1 base and J by 7 bases, with 4 bases between them. Germline CDR1 is LGHDT and CDR2 is YNNKEL (reference sequence). The CDR3 is 11 residues long. The CDR3 coding sequence is TGTGCCAGCAGCCAAGCGGGTGGCTACACCTTC. As protein: CASSQAGGYTF.

This chain joins TRBV11-2 and TRBJ2-1; no reliable D call. The CDR3 sequence is 14 residues long. Trimming left V 1 base short and J 6 bases short, with 10 bases between. Looked up from germline, CDR1 is SGHAT and CDR2 is FQNNGV. CDR3 nucleotide sequence: TGTGCCAGCAGCTTAGCTGGGGTACTCAATGAGCAGTTCTTC. Protein product: CASSLAGVLNEQFF.

The V gene is TRBV9, the J gene TRBJ1-3; D remains unclear. The germline V gene encodes CDR1 SGDLS and CDR2 YYNGEE. V lost 0 bases, J lost 0 bases, and 7 bases lay in between. The CDR3 totals 15 residues. The chain's CDR3 is CASSVDSSSGNTIYF. The CDR3 nucleotides are TGTGCCAGCAGCGTAGACTCGTCCTCTGGAAACACCATATATTTT.

The chain uses TRBV7-9 and TRBJ1-1; TRBD1 is a possible D gene (5 bases). The CDR3 totals 16 residues. Trimming pared 0 bases from V and 1 base from J, leaving 12 bases between. Germline V gives CDR1 SEHNR, CDR2 FQNEAQ (reference sequence). The CDR3 protein is CASSLALDGGNTEAFF. CDR3 DNA: TGTGCCAGCAGCTTAGCCCTGGACGGGGGGAACACTGAAGCTTTCTTT. The entire variable domain, with the rest obtained from reference TRBV7-9 and TRBJ1-1, is as follows: DTGVSQNPRHKITKRGQNVTFRCDPISEHNRLYWYRQTLGQGPEFLTYFQNEAQLEKSRLLSDRFSAERPKGSFSTLEIQRTEQGDSAMYLCASSLALDGGNTEAFFGQGTRLTVV.

This clone was picked up one time. The chain combines TRBV5-4 with TRBJ2-4; D is possibly TRBD1 or TRBD2 (5 bases each). V lost 0 bases and J 12 bases, leaving 13 bases between the germline ends. Germline values: CDR1 SGHNT, CDR2 YYREEE (reference sequence). CDR3 length equals 13 residues. In DNA, the CDR3 is TGTGCCAGCAGCTTGGCCGGGGCCCCGGGTCAGTACTTC. This gives the protein CASSLAGAPGQYF.